These T cell receptor beta chains were read from a single sample in a study of radiotherapy plus CTLA-4 blockade in lung cancer. The protocol was immunoSEQ multiplex PCR, while the TCRdb copy is restricted to in-frame clones and leaves out a portion. Among some 110,000 clones listed, 70% to 90% were seen once. The material sequenced was peripheral blood, taken from a patient treated with radiotherapy plus ipilimumab. The receptor source for this set is a human donor with non-small cell lung cancer that progressed on radiotherapy plus ipilimumab. CDR3s include the opening cysteine and the closing phenylalanine or tryptophan. D genes are given only for firm matches. Size is stated for part of the rows, as once, few or many counts, or as a class when the clone is expanded.

v_gene	j_gene	abundance	d_gene	CDR3nt	CDR3aa
TRBV5-4	TRBJ2-7	-	TRBD1	TGTGCCAGCAGCTTGGTTGGGACAGGCCACTTGGAGCAGTACTTC	CASSLVGTGHLEQYF
TRBV19	TRBJ2-3	-	-	TGTGCCAGTAGTAAGGGGGACTACCCGGGGTCAGATACGCAGTATTTT	CASSKGDYPGSDTQYF
TRBV13	TRBJ2-5	once	TRBD2	TGTGCCAGCAGCCGCCGGACTAGCGGGGAAGAGACCCAGTACTTC	CASSRRTSGEETQYF
TRBV6-1	TRBJ1-3	few	TRBD1	TGTGCCAGCATCCTCAGGGGGCGAGGAAACACCATATATTTT	CASILRGRGNTIYF
TRBV6-5	TRBJ2-6	-	-	TGTGCCAGCAGGGTCTCCCCTGGGGCCAACGTCCTGACTTTC	CASRVSPGANVLTF
TRBV2	TRBJ2-1	-	-	TGTGCCAGCACAGGGGACTACAATGAGCAGTTCTTC	CASTGDYNEQFF
TRBV7-9	TRBJ1-1	-	-	TGTGCCAGCAGCTTATCTGGGGTAAACACTGAAGCTTTCTTT	CASSLSGVNTEAFF
TRBV28	TRBJ2-1	-	-	TGTGCCAGCGAGTCCCCCCTTTCCTACAATGAGCAGTTCTTC	CASESPLSYNEQFF
TRBV6-1	TRBJ2-5	-	-	TGTGCCAGCAGTATCCAACGAGAGACCCAGTACTTC	CASSIQRETQYF
TRBV2	TRBJ1-2	-	TRBD1	TGTGCCAGCAGTAAAGCCCAGGGGGACTATGGCTACACCTTC	CASSKAQGDYGYTF
TRBV2	TRBJ2-7	-	-	TGTGCCAGCAGTGAAGCGGGGCCCTCCTACGAGCAGTACTTC	CASSEAGPSYEQYF
TRBV7-8	TRBJ2-2	-	TRBD2	TGTGCCAGCAGCTTTGGGACTAGCGGATTGACCGGGGAGCTGTTTTTT	CASSFGTSGLTGELFF
TRBV5-4	TRBJ2-7	-	-	TGTGCCAGCAGCTCTCCAAAGCCGGGAGAGACCTACGAGCAGTACTTC	CASSSPKPGETYEQYF
TRBV9	TRBJ2-2	once	-	TGTGCCAGCAGCGTATCCTCAGGGATTCGGACCGGGGAGCTGTTTTTT	CASSVSSGIRTGELFF
TRBV6-1	TRBJ2-7	-	TRBD2	TGTGCCAGCAGTTTCCAGCGGGACTCCTACGAGCAGTACTTC	CASSFQRDSYEQYF
TRBV5-1	TRBJ2-1	once	TRBD1	TGCGCCAGCAGCCTCCGGGACAGAGGGAATGAGCAGTTCTTC	CASSLRDRGNEQFF
TRBV10-3	TRBJ2-7	-	-	TGTGCCATCGGGGGAGCACTCAAACTCATCTACGAGCAGTACTTC	CAIGGALKLIYEQYF
TRBV9	TRBJ1-3	-	TRBD1	TGTGCCAGCAGCGGAGGGGGGACAGGCTCTGGAAACACCATATATTTT	CASSGGGTGSGNTIYF
TRBV23-1	TRBJ2-5	-	-	TGCGCCAGCAACTCCAGGACCGAGCTGGAGACCCAGTACTTC	CASNSRTELETQYF
TRBV27	TRBJ1-2	once	-	TGTGCCAGCAGTTTCCTCGGGAATGCGGGAGGCTACACCTTC	CASSFLGNAGGYTF
TRBV5-1	TRBJ2-1	-	-	TGCGCCAGCAGCTCCGGAATGCTGGGGGACCGCATCCCTGAGCAGTTCTTC	CASSSGMLGDRIPEQFF
TRBV2	TRBJ2-2	-	-	TGTGCCAGCAGGAGAAGCGCCGGGGAGCTGTTTTTT	CASRRSAGELFF
TRBV5-6	TRBJ1-2	-	-	TGTGCCAGCAGCAAGTCGGGGACTAGTGGCTACACCTTC	CASSKSGTSGYTF
TRBV25-1	TRBJ1-2	-	-	TGTGCCAGCAGTGAACCAGGGGACCATGGCTACACCTTC	CASSEPGDHGYTF
TRBV7-2	TRBJ1-4	-	-	TGTGCCAGCAGCTTAGCAGGACAGCATAATGAAAAACTGTTTTTT	CASSLAGQHNEKLFF
TRBV18	TRBJ2-1	-	-	TGTGCCAGCTCACCATTTACGAGCTCCTACAATGAGCAGTTCTTC	CASSPFTSSYNEQFF
TRBV5-1	TRBJ2-2	-	TRBD2	TGCGCCAGCAGCAGCTCCGGGACTAGCGGATTTAACACCGGGGAGCTGTTTTTT	CASSSSGTSGFNTGELFF
TRBV4-1	TRBJ1-1	-	-	TGCGCCAGCAGCCAAGATCTAGGACTTAATTTGGCTTTCTTT	CASSQDLGLNLAFF
TRBV6-1	TRBJ2-7	-	-	TGTGCCAGCAGTGAAAAATTGGGGGCCTACGAGCAGTACTTC	CASSEKLGAYEQYF
TRBV6-1	TRBJ1-1	-	-	TGTGCCAGCAGTGGATACAGCTTCATGAACACTGAAGCTTTCTTT	CASSGYSFMNTEAFF
TRBV9	TRBJ2-1	-	-	TGTGCCAGCAGCCCCCAGGACTGGCAGAATGAGCAGTTCTTC	CASSPQDWQNEQFF
TRBV18	TRBJ1-1	-	TRBD1	TGTGCCAGCTCAGCCGGGACAGGGGCCCTCGACACTGAAGCTTTCTTT	CASSAGTGALDTEAFF
TRBV5-4	TRBJ2-5	-	TRBD1	TGTGCCAGCAGCACCCCAGGGGGATCAGAGACCCAGTACTTC	CASSTPGGSETQYF
TRBV18	TRBJ2-1	-	TRBD2	TGTGCCAGCTCACCGCTCGGACTAGCGGGAGTTGGTGAGCAGTTCTTC	CASSPLGLAGVGEQFF
TRBV6-5	TRBJ2-7	-	-	TGTGCCAGCAGCCCCAGCGAGGGGGCGGGAAAGCAGTACTTC	CASSPSEGAGKQYF
TRBV5-4	TRBJ2-1	-	-	TGTGCCAGCAGCTTGGATTCCGGGACCGGCAATGAGCAGTTCTTC	CASSLDSGTGNEQFF
TRBV5-1	TRBJ2-7	-	-	TGCGCCAGCAGCCAAGGGGGAGCGCTGACCTACGAGCAGTACTTC	CASSQGGALTYEQYF
TRBV5-1	TRBJ2-5	-	-	TGCGCCAGCAGCTTGGTGCCCGGGGCCGGCGGGACCCAGTACTTC	CASSLVPGAGGTQYF
TRBV7-9	TRBJ2-5	-	TRBD1	TGTGCCAGCAGCTTTGGGACAGTTAAAGAGACCCAGTACTTC	CASSFGTVKETQYF
TRBV6-6	TRBJ2-5	-	TRBD1	TGTGCCAGCAGTACGACAGGGTCGGGGGAGACCCAGTACTTC	CASSTTGSGETQYF
TRBV19	TRBJ2-7	-	-	TGTGCCAGTAGTATTGGGGGAGGCAACTACGAGCAGTACTTC	CASSIGGGNYEQYF